The rows below give T cell receptor beta chains drawn from one sample of a study of T cell responses to AZD1222 COVID-19 vaccine. Libraries were prepared by immunoSEQ multiplex PCR; TCRdb keeps only in-frame clonotypes and omits some of them. The table lists about 120,000 clones, around 93% of them singletons, with 11% to 15% in the top ten. Source: peripheral blood, taken on day 0 of AZD1222 vaccination. The source is an adult in good health. Both conserved end residues are trimmed from each CDR3. The order of the fields is J gene, V gene, clone size, CDR3 protein. Clone size appears in some rows only: once, few, many, or a class for an expanded clone.

TRBJ1-2,TRBV23-1,NA,ASGGTARLYLLSGYT
TRBJ1-2,TRBV7-2,few,ASSLGRGTNGYT
TRBJ2-1,TRBV27,NA,ASSFYDLTSGGRSNYYNEQF
TRBJ2-3,TRBV9,NA,ASSVAPERGQDTQY
TRBJ2-5,TRBV5-4,NA,ASSLASGGAETQY
TRBJ2-7,TRBV30,NA,AWSAGHLNYEQY
TRBJ1-2,TRBV30,few,AWKITGGQGYT
TRBJ2-5,TRBV24-1,NA,ATSDPPAETQY
TRBJ2-6,TRBV6-1,NA,ASSDKNSGANVLT
TRBJ2-1,TRBV9,few,ASSVVGVPYNEQF
TRBJ2-7,TRBV7-2,NA,ASSQGHNSYEQY
TRBJ1-4,TRBV27,NA,ASSLSNRGGEKLF
TRBJ2-4,TRBV6-2/TRBV6-3,NA,ASSLLRGDLNIQY
TRBJ1-5,TRBV7-8,NA,ASSHSNQPQH
TRBJ2-7,TRBV4-3,NA,ASSPGRPAYEQY
TRBJ2-6,TRBV27,NA,ASGTSNSGANVLT
TRBJ1-1,TRBV6-1,NA,ASRGPGQGLLEAF
TRBJ1-4,TRBV25-1,NA,ASSARDIGKLF
TRBJ1-3,TRBV9,NA,ASRGDGNTIY
TRBJ1-1,TRBV6-2/TRBV6-3,NA,ASSYSTGTGMETEAF
TRBJ1-1,TRBV2,NA,ASSEFYSQNTEAF
TRBJ2-3,TRBV5-1,NA,ASSQGLAGGAPTDTQY
TRBJ1-2,TRBV30,NA,ASGEGIGDYGYT
TRBJ2-7,TRBV11-2,NA,ASSHPGQGTYEQY
TRBJ2-1,TRBV24-1,once,ATSDSWGGTNEQF
TRBJ1-1,TRBV10-1,NA,ASTWGQGTEAF
TRBJ2-3,TRBV19,NA,ASTFRQDHTDTQY
TRBJ1-1,TRBV5-4,NA,ASSDRQGGNQGEAF
TRBJ1-3,TRBV11-3,NA,ASSLMEASGH
TRBJ2-1,TRBV29-1,few,SVDVLAGNEQF
TRBJ2-3,TRBV11-2,once,ASSLDYVAGFSLSGDTQY
TRBJ2-1,TRBV30,NA,AWRRSGGNEQF
TRBJ1-5,TRBV10-3,NA,AISEGGQGGFGQPQH
TRBJ1-5,TRBV7-2,NA,ASSSAGAGNQPQH
TRBJ1-2,TRBV4-3,few,ASSLTGGGGYT
TRBJ1-1,TRBV6-5,once,ASSPRGNTEAF
TRBJ2-1,TRBV19,NA,ASSLGTGGYEQF
TRBJ1-1,TRBV6-1,once,ASSEARGNTEAF
TRBJ1-5,TRBV28,NA,ASSPLPNSNQPQH
TRBJ1-2,TRBV27,NA,ASTGARGNGYT
TRBJ2-3,TRBV6-2/TRBV6-3,few,ASSSPTNYPTDTQY
TRBJ2-1,TRBV27,NA,ASSLIAGDLGNEQF
TRBJ1-2,TRBV9,NA,ASSVVGGYGYT
TRBJ2-1,TRBV7-8,few,ASSTFSGGASNEQF
TRBJ2-7,TRBV2,NA,ASSRDIAYEQY
TRBJ2-1,TRBV5-4,once,ASSWGQGRHNEQF
TRBJ2-2,TRBV10-1,NA,ASSETGELF
TRBJ2-7,TRBV28,NA,ASSIPVIGEQY
TRBJ2-3,TRBV19,NA,ASSTGGQGTYTQY
TRBJ1-6,TRBV11-2,NA,ASSLVPAGNSPLH
TRBJ1-4,TRBV12-5,once,ASGLAGGLGEKLF
TRBJ2-2,TRBV24-1,NA,ATSDQPTGGELF
TRBJ1-6,TRBV6-1,once,ASSERENSPLH
TRBJ2-1,TRBV7-7,NA,ASSLGQGDEQF
TRBJ1-1,TRBV3-1/TRBV3-2,NA,ASSHAGDRYEAF
TRBJ2-2,TRBV3-1/TRBV3-2,NA,ASSPTSGVNTGELF
TRBJ2-2,TRBV19,NA,ASSKGQATGELF